This T cell receptor beta chain was observed in a study of blood T cell repertoires in COVID-19. Overall study: T cells, B-cell-depleted T cells, or PBMCs provided the cDNA or gDNA that served as material.

Some clones are missing from TCRdb's copy, which holds only in-frame ones; the method was immunoSEQ multiplex PCR. The table shows some 240,000 clones, with approximately 80% occurring only once. The CDR3 is made up of 15 amino acids. The V segment lost 5 bases and the J segment 5 bases; nucleotides outside the gene matches: 9. The germline gives CDR1 SGHRS, CDR2 YFSETQ. Sequencing was carried out using peripheral blood. The J gene is TRBJ2-2, the V gene TRBV5-1, with 7 bases lining up with TRBD2. The receptor was isolated from a man between 50 and 59 years old with active or convalescent COVID-19. CDR3 sequence: CASRFGLVFTGELFF. The CDR3 nucleotides read TGCGCCAGCAGATTCGGACTAGTGTTTACCGGGGAGCTGTTTTTT.